One and the same sample provided the 10 T cell receptor beta chains below, sequenced in a study of PD-L1 blockade in urothelial cancer (TCRdb year 2017). The library was generated by the immunoSEQ multiplex PCR assay. As stored in TCRdb, this immuneACCESS dataset retains in-frame rearrangements with V and J assigned. A fraction of the clones does not appear; measured against another copy, unresolved V genes explain less than half of the discrepancy, and the remainder lacks a known reason. This sample is represented by roughly 110,000 clones; approximately 90% of them were singletons. The ten largest clones represent around 4% of the sample. The time point tag for this specimen amounts to: peripheral blood 6 weeks after treatment start. Sequenced here: PBMCs, sampled around atezolizumab (anti-PD-L1) treatment. The receptors were sampled from a man in his sixties with urothelial cancer.

The J gene is TRBJ1-5, the V gene TRBV7-2; D unclear. Trimming removed 5 bases at V and 5 bases at J, with 16 bases between. CDR1 and CDR2 (germline): SGHTA, FQGNSA. This CDR3 is 15 amino acids long. CDR3 nucleotides: TGTGCCAGCAGCCTAACCCCAGGCGGGGATCAGCCCCAGCATTTT. It translates to CASSLTPGGDQPQHF.

The chain joins TRBV6-5 to TRBJ2-7; no clear D. Germline CDR1 is MNHEY and CDR2 is SVGAGI. This CDR3 has 16 residues. V lost 2 bases and J lost 3, with 17 bases in between. The CDR3 sequence: CASSYTKTRANYEQYF. CDR3 bases: TGTGCCAGCAGTTACACCAAGACACGAGCCAACTACGAGCAGTACTTC.

CDR3 nucleotide sequence: TGTGCCAGCAGTTATACCGACAGGGGGCGAGGTGGCTACACCTTC. Translation: CASSYTDRGRGGYTF. V and J are TRBV6-5 and TRBJ1-2; 10 bases are a match to TRBD1. V gave up 3 bases and J gave up 7 bases; unmatched junction bases: 8. Germline V CDR1 and CDR2: MNHEY, SVGAGI. The CDR3 is made up of 15 amino acids.

The J gene is TRBJ1-5, the V gene TRBV21-1. TRBV21-1 is an annotated pseudogene. The CDR3 runs 15 residues. The chain's CDR3 is CASSYRREGYQPQHF. In nucleotides, the CDR3 is TGTGCCAGCAGCTACAGGAGGGAAGGCTATCAGCCCCAGCATTTT.

V gene TRBV7-6 combines with J gene TRBJ1-2; possible D gene TRBD1, 5 bases. Trimming left V 5 bases short and J 0 bases short, with 25 bases between. Germline V gene data show CDR1 as SGHVS and CDR2 as FNYEAQ. The CDR3 is made up of 19 amino acids. CDR3 DNA sequence: TGTGCCAGCAGCCGATTGGGGCCCAGGGCACTCCCGACTAACTATGGCTACACCTTC. Translating gives CASSRLGPRALPTNYGYTF.

This chain connects TRBV27 to TRBJ1-2, with D perhaps TRBD1 (5 bases). The CDR3 is 13 residues long. Germline lookup yields CDR1 MNHEY and CDR2 SMNVEV (reference sequence). The V end lost 3 bases, the J end lost 8 bases, and 13 bases lay between the germline ends. CDR3 bases: TGTGCCAGCAGTTTTGCAGGGTTGTACGGCTACACCTTC. It encodes CASSFAGLYGYTF.

J is TRBJ2-7 and V is TRBV19, with 13 positions matching TRBD2. The trim removed 6 bases at V and 0 bases at J, leaving 2 bases unmatched. Germline V gene lookup returns CDR1 LNHDA and CDR2 SQIVND (reference sequence). CDR3 length: 15 residues. The CDR3 nucleotides are TGTGCCAGTAGGAGGACTAGCGGGAGCTCCTACGAGCAGTACTTC. Amino acids: CASRRTSGSSYEQYF.

The V call is TRBV5-6, the J call TRBJ2-5; D remains ambiguous. From germline, CDR1 is SGHDT and CDR2 YYEEEE. The V end lost 0 bases, the J end lost 3 bases, and 6 bases lay between the germline ends. CDR3 length equals 13 residues. The CDR3 sequence is CASSLELKETQYF. CDR3 bases: TGTGCCAGCAGCTTGGAGCTTAAAGAGACCCAGTACTTC.

A remark on this clone: Other nucleotide sequences from this sample produce the same CDR3. The J gene is TRBJ1-1, the V gene TRBV19; TRBD1 agrees at 7 bases. The germline CDR1 and CDR2 sequences are LNHDA and SQIVND (reference sequence). Trimming at V came to 4 bases and at J to 3 bases, leaving 2 bases not matched to a gene. The CDR3 extends over 13 amino acids. The CDR3 here is CASSTDRDTEAFF. The CDR3 DNA reads TGTGCCAGTAGTACCGACAGGGACACTGAAGCTTTCTTT.

V is TRBV5-1 and J is TRBJ2-1, with D possibly TRBD2 on 5 matching bases. V lost 0 bases, J lost 8 bases, and 12 bases lay in between. This CDR3 region has 14 residues. Germline assignment: CDR1 SGHRS and CDR2 YFSETQ. The CDR3 loop reads CASSLARGDDEQFF. DNA of the CDR3: TGCGCCAGCAGCTTGGCCCGGGGTGACGATGAGCAGTTCTTC. Combining the CDR3 with reference TRBV5-1 and TRBJ2-1 gives the whole variable domain KAGVTQTPRYLIKTRGQQVTLSCSPISGHRSVSWYQQTPGQGLQFLFEYFSETQRNKGNFPGRFSGRQFSNSRSEMNVSTLELGDSALYLCASSLARGDDEQFFGPGTRLTVL.